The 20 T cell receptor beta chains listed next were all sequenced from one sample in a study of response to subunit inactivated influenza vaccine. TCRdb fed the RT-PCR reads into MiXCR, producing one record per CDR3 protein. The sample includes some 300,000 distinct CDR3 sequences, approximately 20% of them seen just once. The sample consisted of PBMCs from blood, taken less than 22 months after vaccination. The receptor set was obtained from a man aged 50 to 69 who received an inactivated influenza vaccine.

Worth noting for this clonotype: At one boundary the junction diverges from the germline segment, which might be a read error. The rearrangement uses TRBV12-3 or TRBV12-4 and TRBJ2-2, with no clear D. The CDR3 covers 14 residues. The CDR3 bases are TGTGCCAGCAGTTCCCGGGCGAACGCCGGGGAGCTGTTTTTT. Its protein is CASSSRANAGELFF.

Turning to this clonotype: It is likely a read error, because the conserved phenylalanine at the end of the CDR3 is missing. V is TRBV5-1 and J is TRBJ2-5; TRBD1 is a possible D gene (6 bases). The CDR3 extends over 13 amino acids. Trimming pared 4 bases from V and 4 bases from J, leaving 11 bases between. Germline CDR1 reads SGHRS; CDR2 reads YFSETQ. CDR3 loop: CASSAQGSETQYY. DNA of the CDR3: TGCGCCAGCAGCGCTCAGGGGTCAGAGACCCAGTACTAC.

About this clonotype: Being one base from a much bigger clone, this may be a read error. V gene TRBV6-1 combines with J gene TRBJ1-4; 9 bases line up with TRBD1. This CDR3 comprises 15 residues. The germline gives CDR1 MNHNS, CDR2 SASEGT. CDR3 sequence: CASRSQGATNEKLLF. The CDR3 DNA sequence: TGTGCCAGCAGGTCACAGGGGGCAACTAATGAAAAACTGTTATTT.

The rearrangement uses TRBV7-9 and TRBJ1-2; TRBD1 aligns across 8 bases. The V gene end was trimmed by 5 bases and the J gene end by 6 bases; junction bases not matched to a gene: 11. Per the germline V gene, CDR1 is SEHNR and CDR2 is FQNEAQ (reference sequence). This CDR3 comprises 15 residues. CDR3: CASSPWQGARDGYTF. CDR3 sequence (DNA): TGTGCCAGCAGCCCCTGGCAGGGGGCGAGGGATGGCTACACCTTC.

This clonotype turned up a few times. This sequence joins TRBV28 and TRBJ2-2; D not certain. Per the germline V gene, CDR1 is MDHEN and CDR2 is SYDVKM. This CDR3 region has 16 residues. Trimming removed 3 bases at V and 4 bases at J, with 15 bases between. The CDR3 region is CASSLSSTGLTGELFF. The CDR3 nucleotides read TGTGCCAGCAGTTTGTCTAGTACTGGTCTCACCGGGGAGCTGTTTTTT. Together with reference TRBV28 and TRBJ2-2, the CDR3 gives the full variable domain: DVKVTQSSRYLVKRTGEKVFLECVQDMDHENMFWYRQDPGLGLRLIYFSYDVKMKEKGDIPEGYSVSREKKERFSLILESASTNQTSMYLCASSLSSTGLTGELFFGEGSRLTVL.

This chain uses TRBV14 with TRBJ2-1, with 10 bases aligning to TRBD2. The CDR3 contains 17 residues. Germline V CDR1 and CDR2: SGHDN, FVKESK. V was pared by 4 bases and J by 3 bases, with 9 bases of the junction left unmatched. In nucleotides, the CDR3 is TGTGCCAGCAGCCTTTTCAAAGCGGGGGGGTACTACAATGAGCAGTTCTTC. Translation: CASSLFKAGGYYNEQFF.

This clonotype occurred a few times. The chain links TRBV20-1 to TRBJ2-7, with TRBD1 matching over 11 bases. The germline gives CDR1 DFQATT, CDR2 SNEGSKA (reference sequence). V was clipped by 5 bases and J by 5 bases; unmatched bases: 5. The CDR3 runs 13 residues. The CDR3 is CSAVRDRGDEQYF. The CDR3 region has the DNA TGCAGTGCTGTCCGGGACAGGGGGGACGAGCAGTACTTC.

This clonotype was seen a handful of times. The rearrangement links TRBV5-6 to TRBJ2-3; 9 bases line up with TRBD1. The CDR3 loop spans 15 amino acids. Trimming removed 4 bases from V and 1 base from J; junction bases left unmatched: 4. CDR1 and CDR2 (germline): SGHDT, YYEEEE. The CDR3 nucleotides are TGTGCCAGCAGCCCCTGGACAGGGGGCACAGATACGCAGTATTTT. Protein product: CASSPWTGGTDTQYF.

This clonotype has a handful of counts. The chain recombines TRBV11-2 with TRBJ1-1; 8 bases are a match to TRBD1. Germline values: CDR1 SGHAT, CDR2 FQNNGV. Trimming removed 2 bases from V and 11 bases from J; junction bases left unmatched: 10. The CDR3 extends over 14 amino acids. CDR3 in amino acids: CASSLRVQGAGAFF. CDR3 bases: TGTGCCAGCAGCTTAAGGGTTCAGGGGGCTGGTGCTTTCTTT.

CDR3 sequence (DNA): TGTGCCAGCAGCCAATTCGCGACAGGGACCTACGAGCAGTACTTC. Translating gives CASSQFATGTYEQYF. The chain is built from TRBV4-2 and TRBJ2-7; the match to TRBD1 covers 7 bases. The junction had 6 bases not matched to a gene; V was cut back by 2 bases and J by 2 bases. Per the germline V gene, CDR1 is LGHNA and CDR2 is YNFKEQ. The CDR3 extends over 15 amino acids.

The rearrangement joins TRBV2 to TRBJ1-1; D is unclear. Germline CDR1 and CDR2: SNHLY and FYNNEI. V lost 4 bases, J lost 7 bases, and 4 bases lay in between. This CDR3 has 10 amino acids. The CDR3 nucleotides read TGTGCCAGCAGTGTTGTTGAAGCTTTCTTT. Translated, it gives CASSVVEAFF.

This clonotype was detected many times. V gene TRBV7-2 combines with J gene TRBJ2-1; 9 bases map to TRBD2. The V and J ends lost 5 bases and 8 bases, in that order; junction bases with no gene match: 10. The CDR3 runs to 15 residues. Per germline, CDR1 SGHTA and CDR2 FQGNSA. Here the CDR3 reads CASSRAGGMGYEQFF. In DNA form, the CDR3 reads TGTGCCAGCAGCCGAGCGGGAGGTATGGGATATGAGCAGTTCTTC.

CDR3 nucleotide sequence: TGTGCCAGCAGTTTAGTGATATTGTGGGGACTAGATCACAATGAGCAGTTCTTC. Translation: CASSLVILWGLDHNEQFF. The rearrangement links TRBV12-3 or TRBV12-4 to TRBJ2-1, with TRBD2 identical over 8 bases. V lost 1 base to trimming and J lost 5 bases; unmatched junction nucleotides: 13. The CDR3 totals 18 residues.

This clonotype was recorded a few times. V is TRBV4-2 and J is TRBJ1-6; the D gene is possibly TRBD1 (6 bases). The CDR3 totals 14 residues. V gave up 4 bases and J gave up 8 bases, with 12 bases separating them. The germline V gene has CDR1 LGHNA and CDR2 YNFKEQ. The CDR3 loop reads CASSPREGDSPLHF. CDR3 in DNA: TGTGCCAGCAGCCCCCGAGAGGGGGATTCACCCCTCCACTTT.

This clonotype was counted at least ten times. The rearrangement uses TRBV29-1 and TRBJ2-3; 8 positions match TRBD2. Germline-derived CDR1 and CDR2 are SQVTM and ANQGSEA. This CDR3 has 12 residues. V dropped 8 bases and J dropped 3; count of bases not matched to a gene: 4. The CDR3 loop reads CSLRGGTDTQYF. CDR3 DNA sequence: TGCAGCTTACGCGGGGGGACAGATACGCAGTATTTT.

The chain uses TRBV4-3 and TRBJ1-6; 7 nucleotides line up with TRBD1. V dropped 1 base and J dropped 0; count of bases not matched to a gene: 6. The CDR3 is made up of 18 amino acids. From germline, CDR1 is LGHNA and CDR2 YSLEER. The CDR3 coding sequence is TGCGCCAGCAGCCAAGCCGACAGGGCACACTCCTATAATTCACCCCTCCACTTT. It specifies CASSQADRAHSYNSPLHF.

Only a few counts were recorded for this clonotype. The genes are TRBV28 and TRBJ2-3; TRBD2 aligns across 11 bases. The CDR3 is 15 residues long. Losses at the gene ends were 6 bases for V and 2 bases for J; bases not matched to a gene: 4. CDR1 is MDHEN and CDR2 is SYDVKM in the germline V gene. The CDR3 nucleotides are TGTGCCAGCAGATTTAGCGGGAGGGCCACAGATACGCAGTATTTT. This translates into CASRFSGRATDTQYF.

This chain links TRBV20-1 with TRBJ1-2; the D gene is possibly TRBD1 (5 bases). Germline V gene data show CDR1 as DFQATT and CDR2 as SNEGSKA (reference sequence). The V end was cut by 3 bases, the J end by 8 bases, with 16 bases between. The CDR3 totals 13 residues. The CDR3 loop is CSARDTLSRGYTF. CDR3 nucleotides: TGCAGTGCTAGGGACACGCTGTCGAGGGGCTACACCTTC.

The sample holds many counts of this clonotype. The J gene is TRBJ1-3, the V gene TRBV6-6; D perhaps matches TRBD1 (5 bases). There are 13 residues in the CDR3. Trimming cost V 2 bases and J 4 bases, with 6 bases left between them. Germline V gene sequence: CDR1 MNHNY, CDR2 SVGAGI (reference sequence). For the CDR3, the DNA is TGTGCCAGCAGTTACGAGGGGGGAAACACCATATATTTT. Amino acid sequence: CASSYEGGNTIYF.

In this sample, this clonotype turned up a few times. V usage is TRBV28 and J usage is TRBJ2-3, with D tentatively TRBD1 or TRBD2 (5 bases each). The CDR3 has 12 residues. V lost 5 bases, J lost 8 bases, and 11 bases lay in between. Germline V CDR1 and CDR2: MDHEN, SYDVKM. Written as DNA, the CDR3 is TGTGCCAGCAGTCGGCGAGGGGTTACGCAGTATTTT. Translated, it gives CASSRRGVTQYF. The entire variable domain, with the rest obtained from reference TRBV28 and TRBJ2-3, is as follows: DVKVTQSSRYLVKRTGEKVFLECVQDMDHENMFWYRQDPGLGLRLIYFSYDVKMKEKGDIPEGYSVSREKKERFSLILESASTNQTSMYLCASSRRGVTQYFGPGTRLTVL.